Listed below are T cell receptor beta chains from one sample, sequenced in a study of beta chain features in type 1 diabetes. TCRdb keeps only in-frame clones here, not all; method: immunoSEQ multiplex PCR. Of about 400,000 clones in the sample, roughly 13% were seen once. Sample: naive CD4+ T cells from blood. These receptors originate from a woman between 18 and 29 years old with type 1 diabetes. Both conserved end residues are part of each CDR3. D genes are given only for firm matches. Only part of the rows carry a size: once, few, many, or a class if the clone is expanded.

clone_size cdr3_length j_call v_call d_call cdr3_nt cdr3_aa
. 12 TRBJ2-7 TRBV30 . TGTGCCTGGAGGGTAGTCTCCTACGAGCAGTACTTC CAWRVVSYEQYF
. 16 TRBJ1-2 TRBV21-1 . TGTGCCAGCAGCAAGATGGGACTCACTTACTTCTATGGCTACACCTTC CASSKMGLTYFYGYTF
. 15 TRBJ2-1 TRBV7-2 TRBD1 TGTGCCAGCAGCTTCGACAGGGGGGGTTACAATGAGCAGTTCTTC CASSFDRGGYNEQFF
. 16 TRBJ1-1 TRBV7-9 TRBD1 TGTGCCAGCAGCGCGGGACAGGGGCTCTTGAACACTGAAGCTTTCTTT CASSAGQGLLNTEAFF
few 15 TRBJ1-5 TRBV4-1 . TGCGCCAGCAGCCAATTACCGTGGGCCTATCAGCCCCAGCATTTT CASSQLPWAYQPQHF
few 13 TRBJ1-5 TRBV7-9 TRBD1 TGTGCCAGCAGCCGGACAGGGAATCAGCCCCAGCATTTT CASSRTGNQPQHF
few 13 TRBJ2-2 TRBV7-9 . TGTGCCAGCAGCTTCACAGGGTCCGGGGAGCTGTTTTTT CASSFTGSGELFF
few 16 TRBJ2-1 TRBV5-1 TRBD2 TGCGCCAGCAGCTTGACTAGCGGGAGTGCCTACAATGAGCAGTTCTTC CASSLTSGSAYNEQFF
few 17 TRBJ2-3 TRBV10-3 . TGTGCCCCCGGAGACGACGGCGCGCCAGTAGGCACAGATACGCAGTATTTT CAPGDDGAPVGTDTQYF
. 14 TRBJ2-2 TRBV18 . TGTGCCAGCTCACCTCCGGGAATGTCCGGGGAGCTGTTTTTT CASSPPGMSGELFF
few 14 TRBJ2-7 TRBV10-2 TRBD1 TGCGCCAGCAGGAGGGGAGGGACAGGGGACGAGCAGTACTTC CASRRGGTGDEQYF
. 12 TRBJ2-7 TRBV6-1 TRBD1 TGTGCCGGTTCTGGACAGGGGCTCGAGCAGTACTTC CAGSGQGLEQYF
. 11 TRBJ2-5 TRBV5-1 . TGCGCCAGCAGCGCCGGGGAGACCCAGTACTTC CASSAGETQYF
once 14 TRBJ2-7 TRBV11-2 . TGTGCCAGCAGCTTCCCGGGCGGGCCCTACGAGCAGTACTTC CASSFPGGPYEQYF
. 15 TRBJ2-2 TRBV15 TRBD1 TGTGCCACCAGCAGAGGGGACAGTAACACCGGGGAGCTGTTTTTT CATSRGDSNTGELFF
. 9 TRBJ1-2 TRBV20-1 . TGCAGTGCTAGCGCGGGCTACACCTTC CSASAGYTF
. 15 TRBJ2-5 TRBV9 TRBD2 TGTGCCAGCAGCGCTAGCGGGGGGGCATGGGAGACCCAGTACTTC CASSASGGAWETQYF
. 14 TRBJ2-3 TRBV7-9 TRBD1 TGTGCCAGCAGCTCCAGGGGGCGCTCAGATACGCAGTATTTT CASSSRGRSDTQYF
. 14 TRBJ2-1 TRBV6-5 . TGTGCCAGCGCCCCTTTCCTAACCTACAATGAGCAGTTCTTC CASAPFLTYNEQFF
. 14 TRBJ2-7 TRBV6-1 . TGTGCCAGCAACGAGCCAGGGGAGTCCTACGAGCAGTACTTC CASNEPGESYEQYF